This T cell receptor (beta chain) derives from a study of T cells in Graves' hyperthyroidism and ophthalmopathy. No ophthalmopathy progression within 18 months constituted stable Graves' hyperthyroidism. These patients, aged 18 to 65, had recently diagnosed hyperthyroidism lasting under 2 months. RNA transcripts served as the template for amplifying TCR beta CDR3 regions. In the first-round RT-PCR of the TCR CDR3, the HTBI primer set was used. TCRdb ran MiXCR on the multiplex PCR reads and lists one entry per CDR3 protein. The table records around 800,000 distinct CDR3 sequences, 38% of them present only once. CDR3 length: 12 amino acids. Trimming shortened V by 10 bases and J by 8 bases, and 12 bases separated the two germline ends. The germline V gene encodes CDR1 ENHRY and CDR2 SYGVKD.

The receptor comes from a man between 18 and 29 years old with Graves' hyperthyroidism. The genes are TRBV10-3 and TRBJ1-6; the D is unclear. Material for sequencing was blood. This CDR3 reads CATTVGDSPLHF. The CDR3 nucleotides read TGTGCCACCACAGTTGGGGATTCACCCCTCCACTTT.